One sample yielded the 21 T cell receptor beta chains listed below, sequenced in a study of blood T cell repertoires in COVID-19. The assay was immunoSEQ multiplex PCR, and TCRdb's table has in-frame clones only and misses some. The sample has some 90,000 clones, approximately 89% seen once. The sample consisted of peripheral blood. Receptors originate from a woman of 80 years or more with active COVID-19.

The J gene is TRBJ2-7, the V gene TRBV5-4, with 9 positions matching TRBD2. The CDR3 loop spans 13 amino acids. The V gene end was trimmed by 4 bases and the J gene end by 4 bases; junction bases not matched to a gene: 3. Germline CDR1 and CDR2: SGHNT and YYREEE (reference sequence). The CDR3 sequence is CASSLAGRYEQYF. The CDR3 DNA follows: TGTGCCAGCAGCCTAGCGGGGAGGTACGAGCAGTACTTC.

This clone was seen a single time. The chain employs TRBV5-8 and TRBJ1-2; TRBD1 agrees at 9 bases. The CDR3 runs to 15 residues. Germline lookup yields CDR1 SGHTS and CDR2 YDEGEE. With V trimmed by 4 bases and J by 5 bases, 9 bases remained unmatched. CDR3 sequence reads: CASSRKDRGWYGYTF. The CDR3, as DNA: TGTGCCAGCAGCAGAAAGGACAGGGGCTGGTATGGCTACACCTTC.

The chain has TRBV7-8 and TRBJ1-2, with unresolved D. The CDR3 totals 18 residues. Trimming took 5 bases from V and 11 from J, leaving 33 bases between them. The germline V gene encodes CDR1 SGHVS and CDR2 FQNEAQ. CDR3 sequence reads: CASSTRRSFQTSLFGYTF. For the CDR3, the DNA is TGTGCCAGCAGCACGAGGAGGTCGTTTCAGACATCGTTATTTGGTTACACCTTC. The whole variable domain, filled in from reference TRBV7-8 and TRBJ1-2, reads GAGVSQSPRYKVAKRGQDVALRCDPISGHVSLFWYQQALGQGPEFLTYFQNEAQLDKSGLPSDRFFAERPEGSVSTLKIQRTQQEDSAVYLCASSTRRSFQTSLFGYTFGSGTRLTVV.

The rearrangement uses TRBV2 and TRBJ1-1, with D possibly being TRBD1 (5 bases). The CDR3 consists of 14 residues. V was trimmed by 2 bases and J by 6 bases, leaving 13 bases between them. Germline CDR1 is SNHLY and CDR2 is FYNNEI. The CDR3 coding sequence is TGTGCCAGCAGTGAAAGGGGCAGGGTCGCTGAAGCTTTCTTT. Protein sequence: CASSERGRVAEAFF.

This chain connects TRBV19 to TRBJ2-7, with 13 bases identical to TRBD2. Germline loops: CDR1 LNHDA, CDR2 SQIVND (reference sequence). J lost 2 bases, V lost 4 bases, and 8 bases had no gene match. The CDR3 covers 17 residues. Written as DNA, the CDR3 is TGTGCCAGTAGTAGGCACGGGACTAGCGGGGTAACCTACGAGCAGTACTTC. Amino acid sequence: CASSRHGTSGVTYEQYF.

CDR3 in DNA: TGTGCCAGCAGCTTAGTTCGGAGGGACTCGGAGGAAGTACCTGGCTACACCTTC. Translating it yields CASSLVRRDSEEVPGYTF. The chain joins TRBV7-2 to TRBJ1-2, with D possibly matching TRBD1 (5 bases). CDR1 SGHTA and CDR2 FQGNSA come from the germline V gene. V was pared by 1 base and J by 7 bases, with 25 bases between. The CDR3 contains 18 residues.

The chain carries TRBV29-1 and TRBJ1-2; D is undetermined. CDR3 length: 12 amino acids. Germline values: CDR1 SQVTM, CDR2 ANQGSEA. V was cut by 0 bases and J by 5 bases, with 7 bases left in between. CDR3 amino acids: CSVEDERYGYTF. The CDR3 bases are TGCAGCGTTGAAGATGAACGGTATGGCTACACCTTC.

The genes are TRBV12-3 or TRBV12-4 and TRBJ2-1, with D perhaps TRBD2 (5 bases). CDR3 length: 11 amino acids. Trimming shortened V by 7 bases and J by 5 bases, and 6 bases separated the two germline ends. Here the CDR3 reads CASMRDNEQFF. CDR3 coding DNA: TGTGCCAGCATGAGGGACAATGAGCAGTTCTTC.

This clone appeared once. The chain recombines TRBV7-3 with TRBJ2-2, with D tentatively TRBD1 (6 bases). CDR3 size: 16 residues. Germline loops: CDR1 SGHTA, CDR2 FQGTGA. Trimming removed 2 bases at V and 0 bases at J, with 10 bases between. Here the CDR3 DNA reads TGTGCCAGCAGCTTACAGGGGCGAGCGAACACCGGGGAGCTGTTTTTT. Protein product: CASSLQGRANTGELFF. The full variable domain, with the rest looked up from reference TRBV7-3 and TRBJ2-2, is GAGVSQTPSNKVTEKGKYVELRCDPISGHTALYWYRQSLGQGPEFLIYFQGTGAADDSGLPNDRFFAVRPEGSVSTLKIQRTERGDSAVYLCASSLQGRANTGELFFGEGSRLTVL.

This clone was seen just once. This sequence joins TRBV9 and TRBJ2-2; D gene ambiguous. The length of the CDR3 is 14 residues. Looked up from germline, CDR1 is SGDLS and CDR2 is YYNGEE. V was clipped by 0 bases and J by 4 bases, with 7 bases between them. Here the CDR3 DNA reads TGTGCCAGCAGCGTAGCCCACTTCACCGGGGAGCTGTTTTTT. It translates to CASSVAHFTGELFF. Full variable domain (outside the CDR3, taken from reference TRBV9 and TRBJ2-2): DSGVTQTPKHLITATGQRVTLRCSPRSGDLSVYWYQQSLDQGLQFLIQYYNGEERAKGNILERFSAQQFPDLHSELNLSSLELGDSALYFCASSVAHFTGELFFGEGSRLTVL.

V gene TRBV25-1 combines with J gene TRBJ2-5; D is perhaps TRBD1 (5 bases). The V gene lost 0 bases and the J gene lost 5 bases, with 13 bases spanning the gap. CDR1 and CDR2 from the germline V gene are MGHDK and SYGVNS. The length of the CDR3 is 15 residues. CDR3 sequence: CASSEYRAGWETQYF. CDR3 sequence (DNA): TGTGCCAGCAGTGAATATAGAGCAGGGTGGGAGACCCAGTACTTC.

The rearrangement joins TRBV6-6 to TRBJ2-7; 10 nucleotides line up with TRBD2. Germline values: CDR1 MNHNY, CDR2 SVGAGI (reference sequence). The CDR3 covers 15 residues. With 5 bases clipped from V and 5 bases from J, the junction kept 9 bases outside the gene matches. This CDR3 is CASSPRAGGVHEQYF. The CDR3 DNA is TGTGCCAGCAGTCCTAGAGCGGGAGGGGTCCACGAGCAGTACTTC.

V usage is TRBV21-1 and J usage is TRBJ2-2; the table's D call TRBD2 went unverified against the DNA. TRBV21-1 is recorded as a pseudogene. CDR3 length: 14 amino acids. The CDR3 DNA reads as TGTGCCAGCAGCAATAAACGGGAGGGCCGGGAGCTGTTTTTT. This translates into CASSNKREGRELFF.

The chain carries TRBV5-5 and TRBJ2-1; 12 nucleotides line up with TRBD2. There are 16 residues in the CDR3. V shed 2 bases, J shed 7 bases, and the junction held 7 bases outside the gene matches. CDR1 and CDR2 from the germline V gene are SGHKS and YYEKEE (reference sequence). CDR3 DNA sequence: TGTGCCAGCAGCTTAGGTGCGACTAGCGGGAGAAATGAGCAGTTCTTC. Amino acid sequence: CASSLGATSGRNEQFF.

The chain links TRBV2 to TRBJ2-1; 7 bases line up with TRBD1. V trimming: 5 bases; J trimming: 9 bases; junction bases outside the gene matches: 7. Germline CDR1 SNHLY, CDR2 FYNNEI. The CDR3 covers 13 residues. The chain's CDR3 is CASSTNRGGEQFF. CDR3 coding DNA: TGTGCCAGCAGTACTAACAGGGGTGGTGAGCAGTTCTTC.

V gene TRBV11-2 combines with J gene TRBJ2-2; 7 bases align to TRBD2. CDR3 length equals 16 residues. Germline CDR1 is SGHAT and CDR2 is FQNNGV. The J segment lost 5 bases and the V segment lost 0 bases, leaving 6 bases of the junction unmatched. The CDR3 DNA reads TGTGCCAGCAGCTTAGAGGGCGGGAGAGGGACCGGGGAGCTGTTTTTT. Amino acid sequence: CASSLEGGRGTGELFF.

The chain uses TRBV7-3 and TRBJ2-3; TRBD2 agrees at 11 bases. The CDR3 totals 15 residues. The J segment lost 8 bases and the V segment lost 3 bases, leaving 7 bases of the junction unmatched. Germline V gene lookup returns CDR1 SGHTA and CDR2 FQGTGA. The CDR3: CASSFSTSGRGTQYF. The CDR3 DNA reads as TGTGCCAGCAGCTTCTCAACTAGCGGGAGAGGTACGCAGTATTTT. Supplemented by reference TRBV7-3 and TRBJ2-3, the full variable domain reads GAGVSQTPSNKVTEKGKYVELRCDPISGHTALYWYRQSLGQGPEFLIYFQGTGAADDSGLPNDRFFAVRPEGSVSTLKIQRTERGDSAVYLCASSFSTSGRGTQYFGPGTRLTVL.

CDR3 region: CASSETPGLAGEAANEQFF. The CDR3 coding sequence is TGTGCCAGCAGTGAAACGCCGGGACTAGCGGGTGAAGCCGCCAATGAGCAGTTCTTC. The V call is TRBV2, the J call TRBJ2-1, with 12 positions matching TRBD2. V lost 2 bases and J lost 6; bases outside the gene matches: 14. This CDR3 region has 19 residues. Per the germline V gene, CDR1 is SNHLY and CDR2 is FYNNEI.

The chain combines TRBV24-1 with TRBJ2-2, with 7 nucleotides matching TRBD1. This CDR3 region has 14 residues. Trimming removed 3 bases from V and 6 bases from J; junction bases left unmatched: 3. Germline-derived CDR1 and CDR2 are KGHDR and SFDVKD. The CDR3, as DNA: TGTGCCACCAGTGATGCCCAGGGGGCCGGGGAGCTGTTTTTT. Translated, it gives CATSDAQGAGELFF.

This clone was observed once. The chain combines TRBV28 with TRBJ2-1, with 8 bases lining up with TRBD2. Germline CDR1 MDHEN, CDR2 SYDVKM. This CDR3 has 13 residues. V shed 3 bases, J shed 8 bases, and the junction held 3 bases outside the gene matches. In nucleotides, the CDR3 is TGTGCCAGCAGTTTTGGGACTAGAGATGAGCAGTTCTTC. Protein sequence: CASSFGTRDEQFF.

The chain is built from TRBV7-2 and TRBJ2-3; D gene unclear. This CDR3 has 14 residues. CDR1 SGHTA and CDR2 FQGNSA come from the germline V gene. Trimming removed 5 bases at V and 6 bases at J, with 15 bases between. The CDR3 sequence is CASSPRRPPDTQYF. As DNA, the CDR3 is TGTGCCAGCAGCCCCCGCAGGCCCCCGGATACGCAGTATTTT.